The rows below give T cell receptor beta chains drawn from one sample of a study of CD8 T cells in Susac syndrome. TCRdb redid the calling of the immunoSEQ multiplex PCR reads with MiXCR, one entry per CDR3 protein. The table lists a few hundred thousand distinct CDR3 sequences, roughly nine tenths of them singletons, with around 0.14% in the top ten. Sequencing was performed on CD8+ T cells from PBMCs. The receptors stem from a human donor with multiple sclerosis. Both conserved end residues are part of each CDR3. Each record gives: J gene, CDR3 length, clone size, D gene, V gene, CDR3 DNA, CDR3 protein. A D gene is named only where the DNA matches it firmly. Not all rows give a size; the values are once, few, many and, for expanded clones, a class.

>TRBJ2-2|11|-|-|TRBV9
TGTGCCAGCAGGGGAAACGGGGAGCTGTTTTTT
CASRGNGELFF
>TRBJ2-3|15|-|-|TRBV2
TGTGCCAGCAGGACCGGCCGGGACCCCAAGGGTACGCAGTATTTT
CASRTGRDPKGTQYF
>TRBJ1-2|14|once|-|TRBV27
TGTGCCAGCGCAACAATCTCGGGGTGGCCTGGCTACACCTTC
CASATISGWPGYTF
>TRBJ2-2|18|-|-|TRBV6-2/TRBV6-3
TGTGCCAGCAGTTACCCCTCGGTTGGTAGACCTCTGTTAGGGGAGCTGTTTTTT
CASSYPSVGRPLLGELFF
>TRBJ2-2|17|-|-|TRBV4-1
TGCGCCAGCAGCCAAGGGCTAGCGCTGCGGAACACCGGGGAGCTGTTTTTT
CASSQGLALRNTGELFF
>TRBJ1-2|13|-|-|TRBV6-5
TGTGCCAGCAGATCACAGGGAATCAACGGCTACACCTTC
CASRSQGINGYTF
>TRBJ2-3|14|once|TRBD1|TRBV9
TGTGCCAGCAGCGCACAGGGGGCGACAGATACGCAGTATTTT
CASSAQGATDTQYF
>TRBJ2-5|15|-|TRBD2|TRBV2
TGTGCCAGCAGTGAAAGGGCTAGCGGGAGAGAGACCCAGTACTTC
CASSERASGRETQYF
>TRBJ2-7|14|-|-|TRBV13
TGTGCCAGCTCCCTAAGTGCGGTCCCCTACGAGCAGTACTTC
CASSLSAVPYEQYF
>TRBJ2-2|16|-|TRBD2|TRBV10-3
TGTGCCATCAGGGGGGGACTAGCGGGAGTCCCCGGGGAGCTGTTTTTT
CAIRGGLAGVPGELFF
>TRBJ1-3|13|-|-|TRBV6-5
TGTGCCAGCAGTTACTCGTTCCCGGGCACCATATATTTT
CASSYSFPGTIYF
>TRBJ2-5|17|-|TRBD2|TRBV19
TGTGCCAGTAGTATACGGTTGGAGCGGGGGGCATTGGAGACCCAGTACTTC
CASSIRLERGALETQYF
>TRBJ2-5|15|-|-|TRBV3-1
TGTGCCAGCAGCCAAGATAGTGGCTTGTCAGAGACCCAGTACTTC
CASSQDSGLSETQYF